This entry describes one T cell receptor beta chain. The antigen is unknown. Sequenced by immunoSEQ multiplex PCR; TCRdb stores in-frame clones only, minus some. The sample includes approximately 30,000 clones, more than 70% seen only once; the top ten take under 25%. Per germline, CDR1 MDHEN and CDR2 SYDVKM. The CDR3 sequence is 14 residues long. V was pared by 0 bases and J by 0 bases, with 6 bases between. The sample is drawn from a study of OX40 agonist ivuxolimab in advanced cancers. General study findings and limits: CD8+ T cells (on average) carried more expanded clones than CD4+ T cells.

Source: CD4+ or CD8+ T cells sorted from blood, taken in a trial of the OX40 agonist ivuxolimab. This sequence originates from an adult with an advanced solid tumor such as melanoma, head and neck, liver or kidney cancer. The chain joins TRBV28 to TRBJ2-7; D ambiguous. This CDR3 is CASSLWTTSYEQYF. The DNA for the CDR3 is TGTGCCAGCAGTTTATGGACAACCTCCTACGAGCAGTACTTC.